This passage covers 5 T cell receptor beta chains from one sample sequenced in a study of blood T cell repertoires in COVID-19. Measured with immunoSEQ multiplex PCR; TCRdb has only the in-frame clones, and not every one. The table has under 200,000 clones, around nine tenths seen once; the top ten hold roughly 0.82%. What was sequenced was PBMCs or T cells enriched from blood (not recorded which). These receptors came from a woman under 30 who had recovered from COVID-19.

The chain combines TRBV7-2 with TRBJ1-1, with D perhaps TRBD1 (5 bases). Trimming took 1 base from V and 1 from J, leaving 10 bases between them. Germline CDR1 SGHTA, CDR2 FQGNSA. This CDR3 region has 15 residues. The CDR3 DNA follows: TGTGCCAGCAGCTTAGTAGGCCAGGGGAACACTGAAGCTTTCTTT. As protein: CASSLVGQGNTEAFF.

The chain recombines TRBV11-3 with TRBJ1-1; D is uncertain. Germline-derived CDR1 and CDR2 are SGHNT and YENEEA. V dropped 6 bases and J dropped 0 bases, with 14 bases sitting between them. This CDR3 spans 15 amino acids. The CDR3 region is CASSIVREVNTEAFF. In DNA, the CDR3 is TGTGCCAGCAGTATCGTGAGGGAGGTGAACACTGAAGCTTTCTTT.

The V call is TRBV19, the J call TRBJ2-7; 10 bases agree with TRBD1. Germline lookup yields CDR1 LNHDA and CDR2 SQIVND (reference sequence). CDR3 length: 15 amino acids. The V gene end was trimmed by 3 bases and the J gene end by 2 bases; junction bases not matched to a gene: 4. Here the CDR3 reads CASSITGTGAYEQYF. The CDR3, as DNA: TGTGCCAGTAGTATCACCGGGACAGGGGCCTACGAGCAGTACTTC. Together with reference TRBV19 and TRBJ2-7, the CDR3 gives the full variable domain: DGGITQSPKYLFRKEGQNVTLSCEQNLNHDAMYWYRQDPGQGLRLIYYSQIVNDFQKGDIAEGYSVSREKKESFPLTVTSAQKNPTAFYLCASSITGTGAYEQYFGPGTRLTVT.

This clone appeared once. The chain joins TRBV5-8 to TRBJ1-3; D is undetermined. This CDR3 spans 15 amino acids. V was pared by 0 bases and J by 4 bases, with 11 bases between. CDR1 SGHTS and CDR2 YDEGEE come from the germline V gene. CDR3 residues: CASSLVSGMGNTIYF. The CDR3 region has the DNA TGTGCCAGCAGCTTGGTTTCCGGGATGGGAAACACCATATATTTT.

The rearrangement joins TRBV9 to TRBJ1-2; D is possibly TRBD1 (5 bases). The CDR3 extends over 13 amino acids. CDR1 SGDLS and CDR2 YYNGEE come from the germline V gene. V dropped 7 bases and J dropped 7 bases, with 17 bases sitting between them. The chain's CDR3 is CASANRGSSGYTF. The CDR3 region has the DNA TGTGCCAGCGCTAATAGGGGATCCTCTGGCTACACCTTC.